This entry lists 8 T cell receptor beta chains sequenced from one sample in a study of blood T cell repertoires in COVID-19 (dated by TCRdb to the early 2020s). The library was produced with the immunoSEQ multiplex PCR assay. TCRdb took this table from immuneACCESS and kept in-frame rearrangements with V and J called. Such tables lack part of the clones; where checked against another copy, unresolved V genes explain under half of the gap, and the rest is unexplained. The sample table holds about 260,000 clones, of which roughly 90% were seen once. In total, the top ten clones hold less than 3% of the sample. Sequenced input: PBMCs or T cells enriched from blood (not recorded which). Every receptor here comes from a woman aged 45-60 years who had recovered from COVID-19.

The chain recombines TRBV3-1 (or the pseudogene TRBV3-2) with TRBJ2-7; tentative D call: TRBD1 (5 bases). This CDR3 is built from 13 residues. V lost 10 bases and J lost 5, with 18 bases in between. Per germline, CDR1 LGHDT and CDR2 YNNKEL (reference sequence). The CDR3 region is CATQKGAADEQYF. Written as DNA, the CDR3 is TGTGCCACACAAAAAGGGGCGGCGGACGAGCAGTACTTC.

The chain combines TRBV3-1 (or the pseudogene TRBV3-2) with TRBJ2-3; 10 positions agree with TRBD1. V trimming: 2 bases; J trimming: 8 bases; junction bases outside the gene matches: 10. CDR1 and CDR2 (germline): LGHDT, YNNKEL (reference sequence). This CDR3 is built from 16 residues. The CDR3 sequence: CASSQPGQGKISTQYF. The CDR3 DNA sequence: TGTGCCAGCAGCCAACCGGGACAGGGGAAGATCAGTACGCAGTATTTT.

This sequence joins TRBV28 and TRBJ2-5; 10 nucleotides match TRBD2. J was trimmed by 4 bases and V by 5 bases; bases with no gene match: 1. Germline V lookup: CDR1 MDHEN, CDR2 SYDVKM. The CDR3 contains 13 residues. For the CDR3, the DNA is TGTGCCAGCAGTAGCGGGAGGGCAGAGACCCAGTACTTC. Translation gives CASSSGRAETQYF.

The V call is TRBV5-6, the J call TRBJ2-3; TRBD2 matches 7 bases. V trimming: 0 bases; J trimming: 0 bases; junction bases outside the gene matches: 7. Germline V gives CDR1 SGHDT, CDR2 YYEEEE. The CDR3 has 17 amino acids. The DNA for the CDR3 is TGTGCCAGCAGCTTGGCGCTACTAGCGACTAGCACAGATACGCAGTATTTT. Translation gives CASSLALLATSTDTQYF.

This chain links TRBV29-1 with TRBJ2-1; 12 bases match TRBD2. The CDR3 has 18 amino acids. V trimming: 3 bases; J trimming: 8 bases; junction bases outside the gene matches: 17. CDR1 SQVTM and CDR2 ANQGSEA come from the germline V gene. The CDR3 spells CSVEETSGREGRWDEQFF. The CDR3 nucleotides are TGCAGCGTTGAGGAGACTAGCGGGAGAGAGGGGAGATGGGATGAGCAGTTCTTC.

The genes are TRBV28 and TRBJ1-5, with a weak D call TRBD1 (6 bases). There are 15 residues in the CDR3. Between the trimmed V and J ends, which lost 5 bases and 4 bases, there was a span of 15 bases. Germline CDR1 reads MDHEN; CDR2 reads SYDVKM. The CDR3, as DNA: TGTGCCAGCAGTCAAAGGGGGGGAGCAAATCAGCCCCAGCATTTT. Its translation: CASSQRGGANQPQHF. The whole variable domain, filled in from reference TRBV28 and TRBJ1-5, reads DVKVTQSSRYLVKRTGEKVFLECVQDMDHENMFWYRQDPGLGLRLIYFSYDVKMKEKGDIPEGYSVSREKKERFSLILESASTNQTSMYLCASSQRGGANQPQHFGDGTRLSIL.

This CDR3 is CASSDRQGSSYEQYF. The CDR3 DNA reads as TGTGCCAGCAGCGATCGACAGGGGAGCTCCTACGAGCAGTACTTC. The chain employs TRBV5-8 and TRBJ2-7, with 8 positions matching TRBD1. This CDR3 is built from 15 residues. V shed 4 bases, J shed 0 bases, and the junction held 6 bases outside the gene matches. The germline V gene encodes CDR1 SGHTS and CDR2 YDEGEE. Looking up the rest from reference TRBV5-8 and TRBJ2-7 gives the full variable domain: EAGVTQSPTHLIKTRGQQATLRCSPISGHTSVYWYQQALGLGLQFLLWYDEGEERNRGNFPPRFSGRQFPNYSSELNVNALELEDSALYLCASSDRQGSSYEQYFGPGTRLTVT.

The chain combines TRBV28 with TRBJ2-3; 8 positions match TRBD1. This CDR3 has 16 residues. J gave up 2 bases and V 2 bases, and 6 bases lay outside the gene matches. Germline assignment: CDR1 MDHEN and CDR2 SYDVKM. The CDR3 spells CASSLAGGANTDTQYF. As DNA, the CDR3 is TGTGCCAGCAGTTTAGCAGGGGGCGCAAACACAGATACGCAGTATTTT.